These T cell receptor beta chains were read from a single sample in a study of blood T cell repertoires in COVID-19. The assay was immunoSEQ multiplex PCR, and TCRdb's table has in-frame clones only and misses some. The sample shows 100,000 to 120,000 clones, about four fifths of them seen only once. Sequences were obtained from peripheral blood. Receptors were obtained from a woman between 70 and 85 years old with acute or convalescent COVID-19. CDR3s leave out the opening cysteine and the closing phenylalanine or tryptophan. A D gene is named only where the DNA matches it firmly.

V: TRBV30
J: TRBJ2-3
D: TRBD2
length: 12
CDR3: AWSGGREADTQY

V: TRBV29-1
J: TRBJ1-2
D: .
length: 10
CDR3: SVPGLNEGYT

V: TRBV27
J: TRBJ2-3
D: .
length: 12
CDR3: ASSFFVSTDTQY

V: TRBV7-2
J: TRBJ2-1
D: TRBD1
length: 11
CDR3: ASSLDRGDEQF

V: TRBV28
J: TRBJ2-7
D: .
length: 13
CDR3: ASSSLRGGPYEQY

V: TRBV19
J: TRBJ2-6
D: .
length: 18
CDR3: ASSPGQYLRLDSGANVLT

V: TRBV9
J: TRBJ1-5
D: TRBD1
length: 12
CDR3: ASSEGQGYQPQH

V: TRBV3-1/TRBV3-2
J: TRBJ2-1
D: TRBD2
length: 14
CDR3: ASSPLGGGSYNEQF

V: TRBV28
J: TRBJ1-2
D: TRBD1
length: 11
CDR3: ASSFGQGWSYT

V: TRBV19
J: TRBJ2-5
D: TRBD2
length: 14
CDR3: ASSPPGLAGAATQY

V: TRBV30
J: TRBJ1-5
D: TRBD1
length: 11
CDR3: AWSPDRDQPQH

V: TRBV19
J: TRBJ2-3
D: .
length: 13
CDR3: ASSTPLGTTDTQY